The rows below give T cell receptor beta chains drawn from one sample of a study of blood T cells in healthy people across ages. One entry per CDR3 protein results from TCRdb running MiXCR on the 5' RACE reads. The sample consists of roughly 2 million distinct CDR3 sequences, just under 50% of them appearing once. The sequenced sample was blood. The receptors originated from a woman aged 40 to 50 in good health. The CDR3 runs from the conserved cysteine through the conserved F or W. Size tells how often a clone was seen (once, few, many) or the class of an expanded clone, and some rows leave it out.

CASSSPDRASPNNEQFF	-	17	TRBV7-9
CASSPTSGGAGEQFF	few	15	TRBV28
CASGLGLAGTDAQYF	-	15	TRBV12-5
CSVERGTGGNEQFF	-	14	TRBV29-1
CTYLTGETQYF	once	11	TRBV29-1
CASSINRDGSNYGYTF	once	16	TRBV9
CASGGPETQYF	many	11	TRBV12-3/TRBV12-4
CASTTSGGDEQYF	few	13	TRBV9
CASRVLDLAKNIQYF	-	15	TRBV6-6
CASSMGRVISYNEQFF	-	16	TRBV21-1
CASSLGPVNEKLFF	-	14	TRBV5-1
CASSSTGTGSQGYTF	few	15	TRBV12-3/TRBV12-4
CASAHDEGSNEKLFF	-	15	TRBV12-5
CSARPPGQGVRETQYF	-	16	TRBV20-1
CASSQISMRGEQYF	-	14	TRBV4-3
CASSYGTGGASNTGELFF	-	18	TRBV27
CASSLTTEKLFF	-	12	TRBV28
CASSPRQGPPYEQYF	-	15	TRBV28
CSARAGGGSDTQYF	-	14	TRBV20-1
CASSRATGTGNYEQYF	-	16	TRBV7-2
CSGPGDRGSRETQYF	-	15	TRBV20-1
CASSLEGRGDQPQHF	-	15	TRBV12-3/TRBV12-4
CASSFTPDTQYF	many	12	TRBV6-5
CASSTPSGGYHNEQFF	-	16	TRBV6-2/TRBV6-3
CSVIMGEAFF	few	10	TRBV29-1
CASSYYRTSLQETQYF	few	16	TRBV6-2/TRBV6-3
CASSPRPVTYNEQFF	-	15	TRBV4-2
CATSDQMYGTSSENEQFF	few	18	TRBV24-1
CASSSQPPYEQYF	few	13	TRBV7-2
CASSFSGGNVGYEQFF	-	16	TRBV27
CASRLSGGNEQYF	-	13	TRBV7-2
CASQAPATNEKLFF	-	14	TRBV28
CASTPRGGGLIEETQYF	-	17	TRBV12-3/TRBV12-4
CASRPAGTDTQYF	-	13	TRBV11-2
CASSFPQGSSYNEQFF	-	16	TRBV2
CASSLHRGASDTQYF	-	15	TRBV27
CSARDPSGVQETQYF	-	15	TRBV20-1
CASSSGTGGRNIQYF	few	15	TRBV6-5
CAISPEETHQPQHF	-	14	TRBV10-3
CASSLPSRDSPLHF	-	14	TRBV5-1
CASSYPDYEQFF	few	12	TRBV6-6
CASSSGDFRTQYF	few	13	TRBV28
CASSQVSGVAETQYF	-	15	TRBV4-1
CASSRGQGGLNEEFF	-	15	TRBV5-1
CASGRGSGGEETQYF	few	15	TRBV28
CASRKGGAKNIQYF	-	14	TRBV5-1